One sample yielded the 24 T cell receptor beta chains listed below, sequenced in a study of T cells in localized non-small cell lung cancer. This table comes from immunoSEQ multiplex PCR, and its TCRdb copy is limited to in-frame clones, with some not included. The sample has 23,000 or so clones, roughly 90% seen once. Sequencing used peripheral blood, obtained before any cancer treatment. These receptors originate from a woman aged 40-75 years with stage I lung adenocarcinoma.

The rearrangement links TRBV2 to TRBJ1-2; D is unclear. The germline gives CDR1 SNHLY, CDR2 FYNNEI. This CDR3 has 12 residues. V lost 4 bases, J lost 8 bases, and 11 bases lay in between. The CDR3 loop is CASSAEPQGYTF. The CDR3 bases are TGTGCCAGCAGTGCCGAGCCGCAGGGCTACACCTTC.

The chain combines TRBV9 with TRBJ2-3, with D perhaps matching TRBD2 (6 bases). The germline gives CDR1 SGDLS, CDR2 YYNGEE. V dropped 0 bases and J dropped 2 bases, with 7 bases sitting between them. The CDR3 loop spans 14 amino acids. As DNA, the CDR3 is TGTGCCAGCAGCGTAGGCGGGGACACAGATACGCAGTATTTT. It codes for CASSVGGDTDTQYF. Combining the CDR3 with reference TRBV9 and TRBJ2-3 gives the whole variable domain DSGVTQTPKHLITATGQRVTLRCSPRSGDLSVYWYQQSLDQGLQFLIQYYNGEERAKGNILERFSAQQFPDLHSELNLSSLELGDSALYFCASSVGGDTDTQYFGPGTRLTVL.

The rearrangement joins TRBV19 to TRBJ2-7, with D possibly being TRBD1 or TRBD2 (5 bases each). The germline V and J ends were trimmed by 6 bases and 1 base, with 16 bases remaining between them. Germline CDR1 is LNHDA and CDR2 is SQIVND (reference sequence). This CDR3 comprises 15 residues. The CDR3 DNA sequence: TGTGCCAGTAGAGATAACTGGGACGGTTCCTACGAGCAGTACTTC. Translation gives CASRDNWDGSYEQYF.

CDR3 residues: CASSLLNTEAFF. CDR3 DNA: TGTGCCAGCAGCTTACTGAACACTGAAGCTTTCTTT. The chain carries TRBV5-4 and TRBJ1-1; no clear D gene. The V end was cut by 2 bases, the J end by 0 bases, with 2 bases between. Germline CDR1 is SGHNT and CDR2 is YYREEE (reference sequence). The CDR3 is made up of 12 amino acids. Filled out from reference TRBV5-4 and TRBJ1-1, the complete variable domain reads ETGVTQSPTHLIKTRGQQVTLRCSSQSGHNTVSWYQQALGQGPQFIFQYYREEENGRGNFPPRFSGLQFPNYSSELNVNALELDDSALYLCASSLLNTEAFFGQGTRLTVV.

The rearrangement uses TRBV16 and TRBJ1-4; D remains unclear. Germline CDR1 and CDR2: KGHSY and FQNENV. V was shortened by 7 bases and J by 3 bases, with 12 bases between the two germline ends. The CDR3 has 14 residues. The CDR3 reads CASNSAGPNEKLFF. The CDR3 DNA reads TGTGCCAGCAATAGTGCCGGGCCTAATGAAAAACTGTTTTTT. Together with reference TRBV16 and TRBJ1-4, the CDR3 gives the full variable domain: GEEVAQTPKHLVRGEGQKAKLYCAPIKGHSYVFWYQQVLKNEFKFLISFQNENVFDETGMPKERFSAKCLPNSPCSLEIQATKLEDSAVYFCASNSAGPNEKLFFGSGTQLSVL.

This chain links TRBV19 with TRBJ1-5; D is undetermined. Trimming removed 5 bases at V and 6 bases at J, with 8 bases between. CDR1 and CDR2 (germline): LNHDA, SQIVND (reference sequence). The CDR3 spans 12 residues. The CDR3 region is CASSVGRQPQHF. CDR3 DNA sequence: TGTGCCAGTAGTGTTGGTCGTCAGCCCCAGCATTTT.

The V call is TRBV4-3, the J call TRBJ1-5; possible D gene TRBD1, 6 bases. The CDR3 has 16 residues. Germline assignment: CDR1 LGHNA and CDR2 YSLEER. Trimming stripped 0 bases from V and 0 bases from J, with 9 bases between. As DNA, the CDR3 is TGCGCCAGCAGCCAAGAGCAGGGGTATAGCAATCAGCCCCAGCATTTT. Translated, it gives CASSQEQGYSNQPQHF.

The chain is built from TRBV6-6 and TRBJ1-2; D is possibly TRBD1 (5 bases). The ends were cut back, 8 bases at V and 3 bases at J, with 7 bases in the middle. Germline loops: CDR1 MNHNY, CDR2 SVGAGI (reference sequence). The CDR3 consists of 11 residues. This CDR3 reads CASGTDYGYTF. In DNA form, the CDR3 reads TGTGCCAGCGGGACGGACTATGGCTACACCTTC.

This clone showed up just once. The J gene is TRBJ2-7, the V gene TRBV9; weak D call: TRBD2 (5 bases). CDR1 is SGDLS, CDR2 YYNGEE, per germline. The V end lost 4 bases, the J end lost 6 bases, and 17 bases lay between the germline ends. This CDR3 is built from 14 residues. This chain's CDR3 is CASSTGSGGFEQYF. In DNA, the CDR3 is TGTGCCAGCAGCACGGGGAGTGGAGGATTCGAGCAGTACTTC. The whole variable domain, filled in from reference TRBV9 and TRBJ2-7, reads DSGVTQTPKHLITATGQRVTLRCSPRSGDLSVYWYQQSLDQGLQFLIQYYNGEERAKGNILERFSAQQFPDLHSELNLSSLELGDSALYFCASSTGSGGFEQYFGPGTRLTVT.

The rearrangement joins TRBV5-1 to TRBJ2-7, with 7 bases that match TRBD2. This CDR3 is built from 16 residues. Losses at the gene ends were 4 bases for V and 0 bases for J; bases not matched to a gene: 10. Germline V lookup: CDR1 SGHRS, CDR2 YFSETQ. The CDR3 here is CASSTGGRSYSYEQYF. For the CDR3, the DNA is TGCGCCAGCAGCACGGGAGGACGTTCGTACTCCTACGAGCAGTACTTC. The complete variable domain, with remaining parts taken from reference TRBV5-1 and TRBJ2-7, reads KAGVTQTPRYLIKTRGQQVTLSCSPISGHRSVSWYQQTPGQGLQFLFEYFSETQRNKGNFPGRFSGRQFSNSRSEMNVSTLELGDSALYLCASSTGGRSYSYEQYFGPGTRLTVT.

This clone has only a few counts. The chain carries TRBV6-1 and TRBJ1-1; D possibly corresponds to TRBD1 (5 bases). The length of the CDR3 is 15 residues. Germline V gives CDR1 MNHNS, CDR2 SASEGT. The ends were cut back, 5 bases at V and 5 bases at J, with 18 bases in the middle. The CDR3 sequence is CASSPGRRGITEAFF. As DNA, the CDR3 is TGTGCCAGCAGTCCGGGACGGCGGGGGATTACTGAAGCTTTCTTT.

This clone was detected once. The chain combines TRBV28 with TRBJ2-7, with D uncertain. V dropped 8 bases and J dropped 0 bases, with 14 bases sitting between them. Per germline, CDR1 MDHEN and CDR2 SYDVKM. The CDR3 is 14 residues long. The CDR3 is CASVTRRLSYEQYF. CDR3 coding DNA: TGTGCCAGCGTGACGCGGCGCCTCTCCTACGAGCAGTACTTC.

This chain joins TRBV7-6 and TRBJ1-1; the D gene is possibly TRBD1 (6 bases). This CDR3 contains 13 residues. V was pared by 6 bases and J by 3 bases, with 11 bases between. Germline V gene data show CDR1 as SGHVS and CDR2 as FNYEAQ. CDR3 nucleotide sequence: TGTGCCAGCAGTCTTCAGGGGTACACTGAAGCTTTCTTT. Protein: CASSLQGYTEAFF.

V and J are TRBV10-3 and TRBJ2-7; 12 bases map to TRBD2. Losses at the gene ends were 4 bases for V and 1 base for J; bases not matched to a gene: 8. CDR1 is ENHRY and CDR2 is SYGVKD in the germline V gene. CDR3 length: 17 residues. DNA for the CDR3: TGTGCCATCAGTGCCGGTACTAGCGGGGGGTGGTCCTACGAGCAGTACTTC. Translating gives CAISAGTSGGWSYEQYF.

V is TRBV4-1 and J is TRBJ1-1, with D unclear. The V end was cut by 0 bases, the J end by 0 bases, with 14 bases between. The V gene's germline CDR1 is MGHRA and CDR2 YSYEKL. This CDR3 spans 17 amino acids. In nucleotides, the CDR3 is TGCGCCAGCAGCCAAGATTGGTTTGTTGCTCTGAACACTGAAGCTTTCTTT. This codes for CASSQDWFVALNTEAFF.

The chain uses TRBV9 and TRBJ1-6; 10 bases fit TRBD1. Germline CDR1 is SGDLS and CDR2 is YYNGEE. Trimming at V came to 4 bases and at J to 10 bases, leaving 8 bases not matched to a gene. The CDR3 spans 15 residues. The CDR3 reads CASSPGTGVGSPLHF. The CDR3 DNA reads TGTGCCAGCAGCCCAGGGACAGGGGTTGGGTCACCCCTCCACTTT.

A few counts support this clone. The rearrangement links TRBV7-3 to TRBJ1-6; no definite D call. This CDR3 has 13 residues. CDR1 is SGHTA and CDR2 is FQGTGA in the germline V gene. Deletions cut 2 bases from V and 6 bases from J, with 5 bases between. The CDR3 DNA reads TGTGCCAGCAGCTTAGAGCCTAATTCACCCCTCCACTTT. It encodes CASSLEPNSPLHF.

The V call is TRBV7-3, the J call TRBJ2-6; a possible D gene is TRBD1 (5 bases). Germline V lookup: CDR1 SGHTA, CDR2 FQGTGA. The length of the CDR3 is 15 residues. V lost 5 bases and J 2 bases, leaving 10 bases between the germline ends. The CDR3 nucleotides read TGTGCCAGCAGCCCCCAGGGTGCTGGGGCCAACGTCCTGACTTTC. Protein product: CASSPQGAGANVLTF.

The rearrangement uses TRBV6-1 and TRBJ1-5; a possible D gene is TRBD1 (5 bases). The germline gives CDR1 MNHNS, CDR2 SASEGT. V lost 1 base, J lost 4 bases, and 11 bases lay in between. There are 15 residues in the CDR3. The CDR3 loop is CASSEGGRLNQPQHF. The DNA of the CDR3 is TGTGCCAGCAGTGAAGGGGGACGGCTAAATCAGCCCCAGCATTTT.

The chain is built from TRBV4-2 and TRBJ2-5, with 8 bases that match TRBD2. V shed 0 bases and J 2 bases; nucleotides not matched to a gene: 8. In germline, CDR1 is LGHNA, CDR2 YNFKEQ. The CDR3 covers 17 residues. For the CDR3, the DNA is TGTGCCAGCAGCCAAGATCACCTAGCGGGTTTTCAAGAGACCCAGTACTTC. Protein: CASSQDHLAGFQETQYF.

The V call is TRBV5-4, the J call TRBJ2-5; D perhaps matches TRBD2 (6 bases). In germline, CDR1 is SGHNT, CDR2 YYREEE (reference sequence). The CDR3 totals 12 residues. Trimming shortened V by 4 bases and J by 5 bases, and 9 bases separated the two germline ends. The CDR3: CASSTRGETQYF. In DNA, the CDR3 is TGTGCCAGCAGCACACGGGGGGAGACCCAGTACTTC.

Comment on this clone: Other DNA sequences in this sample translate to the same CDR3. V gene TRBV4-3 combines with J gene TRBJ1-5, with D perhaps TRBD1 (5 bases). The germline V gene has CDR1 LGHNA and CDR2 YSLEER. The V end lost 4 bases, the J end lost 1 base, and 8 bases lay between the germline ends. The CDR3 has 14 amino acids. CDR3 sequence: CASSLQASNQPQHF. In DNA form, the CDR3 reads TGCGCCAGCAGCCTACAGGCGAGCAATCAGCCCCAGCATTTT.

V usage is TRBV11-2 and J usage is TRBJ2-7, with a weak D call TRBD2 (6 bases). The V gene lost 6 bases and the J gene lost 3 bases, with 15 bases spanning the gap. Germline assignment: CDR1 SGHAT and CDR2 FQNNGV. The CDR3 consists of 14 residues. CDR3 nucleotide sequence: TGTGCCAGCAGACCCGGAGGAGGGCACTACGAGCAGTACTTC. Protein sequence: CASRPGGGHYEQYF.

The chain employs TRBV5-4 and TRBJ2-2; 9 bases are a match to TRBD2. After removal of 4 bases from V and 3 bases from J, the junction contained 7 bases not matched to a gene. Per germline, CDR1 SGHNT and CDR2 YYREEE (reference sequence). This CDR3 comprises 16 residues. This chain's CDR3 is CASSRGGGAHTGELFF. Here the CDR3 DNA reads TGTGCCAGCAGCAGGGGCGGGGGGGCACACACCGGGGAGCTGTTTTTT.